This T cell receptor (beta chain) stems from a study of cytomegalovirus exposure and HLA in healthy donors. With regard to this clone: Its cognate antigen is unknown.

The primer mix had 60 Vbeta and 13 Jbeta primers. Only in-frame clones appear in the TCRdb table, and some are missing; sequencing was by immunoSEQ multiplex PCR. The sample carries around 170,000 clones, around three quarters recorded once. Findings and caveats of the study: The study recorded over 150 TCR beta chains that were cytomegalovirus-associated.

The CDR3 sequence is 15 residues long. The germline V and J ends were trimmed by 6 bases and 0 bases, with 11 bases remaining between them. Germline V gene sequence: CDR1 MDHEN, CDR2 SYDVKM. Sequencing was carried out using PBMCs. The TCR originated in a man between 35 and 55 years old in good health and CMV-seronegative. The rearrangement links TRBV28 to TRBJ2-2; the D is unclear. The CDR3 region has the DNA TGTGCCAGCAGGCATTGGGCGACGAACACCGGGGAGCTGTTTTTT. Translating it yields CASRHWATNTGELFF.